The 24 T cell receptor beta chains in this list originate from one sample, sequenced in a study of cytomegalovirus exposure and HLA in healthy donors. Primers included in the PCR were 60 Vbeta and 13 Jbeta primers. Method: immunoSEQ multiplex PCR; TCRdb's copy keeps in-frame clones and lacks some. The data show roughly 130,000 clones, about 73% seen once. Material for sequencing was PBMCs. All receptors come from a woman aged 45-59 years in good health and CMV-seropositive.

The count of this clone is one. The rearrangement joins TRBV4-2 to TRBJ2-7; D is undetermined. The CDR3 spans 15 residues. Per germline, CDR1 LGHNA and CDR2 YNFKEQ. Trimming left V 1 base short and J 5 bases short, with 15 bases between. The chain's CDR3 is CASSQVSQASHEQYF. The DNA of the CDR3 is TGTGCCAGCAGCCAAGTATCGCAGGCGAGTCACGAGCAGTACTTC.

The chain recombines TRBV6-1 with TRBJ2-7, with 8 bases fitting TRBD1. The CDR3 consists of 13 residues. Per germline, CDR1 MNHNS and CDR2 SASEGT. Trimming at V came to 2 bases and at J to 6 bases, leaving 3 bases not matched to a gene. CDR3 sequence reads: CASSEHRGSEQYF. CDR3 bases: TGTGCCAGCAGTGAACACAGGGGGAGCGAGCAGTACTTC.

This clone occurred once. The rearrangement links TRBV4-1 to TRBJ1-1; the D gene is possibly TRBD1 (6 bases). V dropped 4 bases and J dropped 1 base, with 16 bases sitting between them. Looked up from germline, CDR1 is MGHRA and CDR2 is YSYEKL. The CDR3 sequence is 16 residues long. This CDR3 reads CASSPWGRGRNTEAFF. CDR3 coding DNA: TGCGCCAGCAGCCCATGGGGCAGGGGCAGGAACACTGAAGCTTTCTTT.

The chain links TRBV10-3 to TRBJ2-3; TRBD2 matches at 8 bases. This CDR3 contains 12 residues. Germline-derived CDR1 and CDR2 are ENHRY and SYGVKD. V dropped 11 bases and J dropped 4; count of bases not matched to a gene: 5. The CDR3 loop reads CAVRGGADTQYF. Here the CDR3 DNA reads TGTGCCGTCCGGGGGGGCGCAGATACGCAGTATTTT.

The rearrangement uses TRBV5-1 and TRBJ1-2; 7 bases align to TRBD1. This CDR3 contains 15 residues. CDR1 is SGHRS, CDR2 YFSETQ, per germline. V dropped 0 bases and J dropped 2; count of bases not matched to a gene: 4. CDR3 bases: TGCGCCAGCAGCTTGGAACTAGGGGGCAACTATGGCTACACCTTC. As protein: CASSLELGGNYGYTF.

This clone was counted only a few times. Relative to the germline gene, one junction end is altered; a read error may explain this. The chain has TRBV6-6 and TRBJ2-1, with 7 bases aligning to TRBD1. Per germline, CDR1 MNHNY and CDR2 SVGAGI (reference sequence). CDR3 length equals 12 residues. The CDR3 nucleotides are TGTGCCAGCAGTGAGTACAGGGGTGAGGAGTTCTTC. Residues: CASSEYRGEEFF.

The chain couples TRBV18 to TRBJ1-2; 8 bases line up with TRBD1. The germline V gene encodes CDR1 KGHSH and CDR2 LQKENI. This CDR3 is 14 amino acids long. V shed 2 bases and J 8 bases; nucleotides not matched to a gene: 7. The CDR3 DNA follows: TGTGCCAGCTCACCAGAGTCAGGGGGCGCGGGCTACACCTTC. Residues: CASSPESGGAGYTF. The complete variable domain, with remaining parts taken from reference TRBV18 and TRBJ1-2, reads NAGVMQNPRHLVRRRGQEARLRCSPMKGHSHVYWYRQLPEEGLKFMVYLQKENIIDESGMPKERFSAEFPKEGPSILRIQQVVRGDSAAYFCASSPESGGAGYTFGSGTRLTVV.

The rearrangement joins TRBV11-2 to TRBJ2-1; TRBD2 aligns across 11 bases. CDR3 length: 18 amino acids. V shed 5 bases, J shed 2 bases, and the junction held 11 bases outside the gene matches. In germline, CDR1 is SGHAT, CDR2 FQNNGV. The CDR3: CASSDGTSGKGAYNEQFF. Written as DNA, the CDR3 is TGTGCCAGCAGCGATGGGACTAGCGGTAAGGGAGCCTACAATGAGCAGTTCTTC.

In this sample, this clone turned up once. This chain connects TRBV7-9 to TRBJ2-3, with a tentative D call TRBD2 (5 bases). The V gene's germline CDR1 is SEHNR and CDR2 FQNEAQ (reference sequence). The ends were cut back, 3 bases at V and 1 base at J, with 8 bases in the middle. The CDR3 length is 14 residues. This CDR3 reads CASSFGVGTDTQYF. In nucleotides, the CDR3 is TGTGCCAGCAGCTTCGGGGTGGGCACAGATACGCAGTATTTT.

The chain employs TRBV14 and TRBJ2-6, with D perhaps matching TRBD2 (5 bases). Germline CDR1 reads SGHDN; CDR2 reads FVKESK. The CDR3 contains 15 residues. With 4 bases removed from V and 1 base from J, the gap between germline ends came to 8 bases. Written as DNA, the CDR3 is TGTGCCAGCAGCCTCCTAGCATCTGGGGCCAACGTCCTGACTTTC. Translating gives CASSLLASGANVLTF.

This clone has more than one count but fewer than ten. The chain uses TRBV5-1 and TRBJ2-1, with 8 bases aligning to TRBD2. CDR1 is SGHRS and CDR2 is YFSETQ in the germline V gene. The CDR3 is 15 amino acids. J lost 7 bases, V lost 4 bases, and 10 bases had no gene match. CDR3 sequence (DNA): TGCGCCAGCAGCCGACTAGCGAGTTCGAAGAATGAGCAGTTCTTC. It specifies CASSRLASSKNEQFF.

This chain connects TRBV5-1 to TRBJ2-5; TRBD1 matches at 7 bases. This CDR3 region has 13 residues. The V and J ends lost 4 bases and 3 bases, in that order; junction bases with no gene match: 3. Germline lookup yields CDR1 SGHRS and CDR2 YFSETQ. The CDR3 nucleotides read TGCGCCAGCAGCCACAGGGGTAAAGAGACCCAGTACTTC. Residues: CASSHRGKETQYF.

This clone was found once. This chain joins TRBV5-8 and TRBJ2-7; 8 bases map to TRBD2. Looked up from germline, CDR1 is SGHTS and CDR2 is YDEGEE. The CDR3 sequence is 15 residues long. Unmatched junction bases numbered 17, after V lost 9 bases and J lost 6 bases. CDR3 sequence reads: CATGKGTSQGFEQYF. Written as DNA, the CDR3 is TGTGCCACGGGGAAAGGGACTAGTCAAGGGTTCGAGCAGTACTTC.

This clone has only a few counts. V is TRBV4-3 and J is TRBJ2-7; TRBD1 matches 9 bases. The junction had 11 bases not matched to a gene; V was cut back by 1 base and J by 7 bases. Germline V CDR1 and CDR2: LGHNA, YSLEER. This CDR3 has 16 residues. The CDR3 DNA sequence: TGCGCCAGCAGCCAAGGGGCCGGGACAGGGCTTGAAGAGCAGTACTTC. Its protein is CASSQGAGTGLEEQYF.

The J gene is TRBJ2-3, the V gene TRBV5-4, with D perhaps matching TRBD2 (5 bases). The CDR3 runs to 17 residues. V was trimmed by 1 base and J by 0 bases, leaving 15 bases between them. Germline CDR1 and CDR2: SGHNT and YYREEE (reference sequence). CDR3 sequence reads: CASSLNRSSSSTDTQYF. The CDR3 DNA reads as TGTGCCAGCAGCTTGAATAGGTCTAGCAGCAGCACAGATACGCAGTATTTT. The full variable domain, rest sourced from reference TRBV5-4 and TRBJ2-3, is ETGVTQSPTHLIKTRGQQVTLRCSSQSGHNTVSWYQQALGQGPQFIFQYYREEENGRGNFPPRFSGLQFPNYSSELNVNALELDDSALYLCASSLNRSSSSTDTQYFGPGTRLTVL.

This clone was picked up one time. The J gene is TRBJ2-1, the V gene TRBV5-1; 9 bases match TRBD2. Germline CDR1 and CDR2: SGHRS and YFSETQ. V trimming: 0 bases; J trimming: 4 bases; junction bases outside the gene matches: 5. CDR3 length: 16 residues. CDR3 loop: CASSLVAGAGYNEQFF. The CDR3 nucleotides read TGCGCCAGCAGCTTGGTAGCGGGGGCGGGGTACAATGAGCAGTTCTTC.

The chain is built from TRBV30 and TRBJ2-7; TRBD2 might be the D (5 bases). V shed 4 bases and J shed 4 bases, with 14 bases lying between them. The CDR3 is 13 amino acids. CDR1 is GTSNPN, CDR2 SVGIG, per germline (reference sequence). The CDR3 sequence is CAWNRIEGYEQYF. The CDR3 nucleotides are TGTGCCTGGAACCGAATCGAGGGTTACGAGCAGTACTTC.

This rearrangement joins TRBV7-9 to TRBJ2-7, with D tentatively TRBD2 (7 bases). V was trimmed by 10 bases and J by 1 base, leaving 14 bases between them. Germline lookup yields CDR1 SEHNR and CDR2 FQNEAQ (reference sequence). The CDR3 has 13 residues. CDR3 amino acids: CATRGGHSYEQYF. The DNA of the CDR3 is TGTGCCACCCGCGGGGGCCATTCCTACGAGCAGTACTTC.

This clone occurred a few times. This rearrangement joins TRBV6-6 to TRBJ2-1; 8 bases fit TRBD1. The CDR3 runs 15 residues. From germline, CDR1 is MNHNY and CDR2 SVGAGI (reference sequence). Trimming cost V 6 bases and J 2 bases; bases outside gene matches: 6. The CDR3 is CASSNDRGTYNEQFF. The CDR3, as DNA: TGTGCCAGCAGCAATGACAGGGGAACCTACAATGAGCAGTTCTTC.

The V call is TRBV12-5, the J call TRBJ2-7, with TRBD1 as a possible D gene (5 bases). CDR1 and CDR2 from the germline V gene are LGHNT and FRNRAP. Trimming removed 3 bases from V and 6 bases from J, with 15 bases in between. This CDR3 comprises 14 residues. The DNA of the CDR3 is TGTGCTAGTGGTTTCACGCAGGGCGCTGGCGAGCAGTACTTC. Translated: CASGFTQGAGEQYF.

This clone was seen once. The CDR3 is CASSFGLTPGNTIYF. The CDR3, as DNA: TGTGCCAGCAGCTTCGGACTCACCCCTGGAAACACCATATATTTT. V is TRBV5-4 and J is TRBJ1-3; D is unresolved. V was pared by 2 bases and J by 2 bases, with 11 bases between. Germline values: CDR1 SGHNT, CDR2 YYREEE (reference sequence). The CDR3 totals 15 residues.

This clone is a singleton in its sample. This sequence joins TRBV4-1 and TRBJ2-3; TRBD2 is a possible D gene (5 bases). V was pared by 0 bases and J by 6 bases, with 13 bases between. The CDR3 is 15 amino acids. Germline V gives CDR1 MGHRA, CDR2 YSYEKL. The CDR3 DNA sequence: TGCGCCAGCAGCCAAGATCCCACGAGGGTCGATACGCAGTATTTT. This codes for CASSQDPTRVDTQYF.

This clone showed up many times. The V call is TRBV6-1, the J call TRBJ1-2; D is unclear. Trimming took off 3 bases at V and 4 bases at J, with 9 bases between the two ends. The CDR3 consists of 13 residues. The germline gives CDR1 MNHNS, CDR2 SASEGT. This chain's CDR3 is CASSDPGGYGYTF. The CDR3 bases are TGTGCCAGCAGTGATCCAGGAGGCTATGGCTACACCTTC.

This chain joins TRBV7-2 and TRBJ2-7, with D possibly matching TRBD2 (5 bases). Trimming shortened V by 4 bases and J by 3 bases, and 16 bases separated the two germline ends. The CDR3 is 15 residues long. CDR1 and CDR2 from the germline V gene are SGHTA and FQGNSA. In nucleotides, the CDR3 is TGTGCCAGCAGCTCGGGGAGAGGCCCCAACTACGAGCAGTACTTC. As protein: CASSSGRGPNYEQYF. Combining the CDR3 with reference TRBV7-2 and TRBJ2-7 gives the whole variable domain GAGVSQSPSNKVTEKGKDVELRCDPISGHTALYWYRQSLGQGLEFLIYFQGNSAPDKSGLPSDRFSAERTGGSVSTLTIQRTQQEDSAVYLCASSSGRGPNYEQYFGPGTRLTVT.